This section outlines one T cell receptor beta chain sequence together with its context. No antigen is known for it. The CDR3 has 14 amino acids. The germline V and J ends were trimmed by 0 bases and 4 bases, with 9 bases remaining between them. Germline CDR1 and CDR2: MNHEY and SVGAGI. Alongside a J-beta primer mix, a sample-barcoded 5' primer served in a second PCR lasting roughly 7 to 11 cycles. TCRdb passed the 5' RACE reads through MiXCR, listing each CDR3 protein once. The repertoire holds around 1.5 million distinct CDR3 sequences, around 59% seen once, with more than 6% in the top ten. The data are from a study of blood T cells in healthy people across ages. Study conclusions and caveats: Naive and antigen-experienced cells were not separated, limiting conclusive comparison. The long-lived group displayed more naive CD4+ cells, plus higher diversity, than the aged donors did.

This sequence originates from a man younger than 30 in good health. The V gene is TRBV6-5, the J gene TRBJ1-2; D gene unclear. Sequenced sample: blood. In DNA form, the CDR3 reads TGTGCCAGCAGTTACTCGAGAGTGAGCTATGGCTACACCTTC. Amino acid sequence: CASSYSRVSYGYTF.